The 22 T cell receptor beta chains below all came from one sample that was sequenced in a study of neurological immune-mediated disorders. TCRdb recomputed calls from the 5' RACE reads with MiXCR, one row per CDR3 protein. The top ten clones hold 1.3% to 1.5% of a sample with 45,000 to 55,000 distinct CDR3 sequences, less than 6% of them seen once. Sequenced sample: CD4+ T cells from blood. The source is a woman between 18 and 30 years old with multiple sclerosis.

This clonotype was counted ten times or more. Its ends do not fully match the called genes, so a read error is possible. The V and J genes are TRBV12-3 or TRBV12-4 and TRBJ2-7, with D perhaps being TRBD1 or TRBD2 (6 bases each). The CDR3 loop spans 14 amino acids. Here the CDR3 reads CASSLARGGYEQYF. The CDR3 nucleotides are TGTGCCAGCAGCTTAGCCAGGGGAGGCTACGAGCAGTACTTC.

This clonotype was counted many times. V gene TRBV5-1 combines with J gene TRBJ2-7; the D gene is possibly TRBD1 (5 bases). Trimming cost V 0 bases and J 2 bases, with 9 bases left between them. This CDR3 is 14 amino acids long. CDR1 is SGHRS and CDR2 is YFSETQ in the germline V gene. CDR3 DNA sequence: TGCGCCAGCAGCTTGGTAACAGGCCCCTACGAGCAGTACTTC. The encoded protein is CASSLVTGPYEQYF. Full variable domain (outside the CDR3, taken from reference TRBV5-1 and TRBJ2-7): KAGVTQTPRYLIKTRGQQVTLSCSPISGHRSVSWYQQTPGQGLQFLFEYFSETQRNKGNFPGRFSGRQFSNSRSEMNVSTLELGDSALYLCASSLVTGPYEQYFGPGTRLTVT.

This clonotype was recorded at least ten times. The V and J genes are TRBV6-5 and TRBJ2-7; D is tentatively TRBD1 or TRBD2 (5 bases each). The germline V gene has CDR1 MNHEY and CDR2 SVGAGI. CDR3 length: 15 amino acids. The V and J ends lost 5 bases and 2 bases respectively, with 16 bases between them. Here the CDR3 DNA reads TGTGCCAGCAGTGTGACCGGGACGGCCCCCTACGAGCAGTACTTC. As protein: CASSVTGTAPYEQYF.

At least ten counts were recorded for this clonotype. V and J are TRBV12-3 or TRBV12-4 and TRBJ2-3; TRBD2 agrees at 8 bases. Trimming at V came to 4 bases and at J to 1 base, leaving 4 bases not matched to a gene. The CDR3 runs 15 residues. Here the CDR3 DNA reads TGTGCCAGCAGTTATAGCGGGATACGCACAGATACGCAGTATTTT. As protein: CASSYSGIRTDTQYF.

This clonotype was seen at least ten times. V is TRBV5-1 and J is TRBJ2-1; maybe TRBD1 (5 bases). The CDR3 length is 13 residues. The germline V and J ends were trimmed by 2 bases and 9 bases, with 12 bases remaining between them. Germline V gene sequence: CDR1 SGHRS, CDR2 YFSETQ. The CDR3 loop is CASSLLVQAEQFF. The CDR3 coding sequence is TGCGCCAGCAGCTTACTCGTACAGGCTGAGCAGTTCTTC.

The V gene is TRBV4-2, the J gene TRBJ2-5; possible D gene TRBD1, 5 bases. This CDR3 is 13 amino acids long. Trimming shortened V by 0 bases and J by 5 bases, and 7 bases separated the two germline ends. Germline V gene lookup returns CDR1 LGHNA and CDR2 YNFKEQ. Here the CDR3 reads CASSQEAGETQYF. For the CDR3, the DNA is TGTGCCAGCAGCCAAGAGGCAGGGGAGACCCAGTACTTC.

This clonotype was counted at least ten times. This chain links TRBV7-8 with TRBJ2-3; no firm D call. V lost 3 bases and J lost 2, with 6 bases in between. Germline assignment: CDR1 SGHVS and CDR2 FQNEAQ. This CDR3 region has 13 residues. The CDR3 nucleotides are TGTGCCAGCAGCTTTACAGCCACAGATACGCAGTATTTT. This translates into CASSFTATDTQYF.

This clonotype was seen ten or more times. The chain links TRBV27 to TRBJ2-5; 9 nucleotides match TRBD1. Per germline, CDR1 MNHEY and CDR2 SMNVEV (reference sequence). V lost 2 bases to trimming and J lost 5 bases; unmatched junction nucleotides: 9. There are 16 residues in the CDR3. CDR3 nucleotides: TGTGCCAGCAGTTTAAAGGGACAGGGCGGATGGGAGACCCAGTACTTC. Translated, it gives CASSLKGQGGWETQYF.

This clonotype has just a few counts. The V call is TRBV27, the J call TRBJ2-6; 10 positions match TRBD1. This CDR3 comprises 17 residues. V shed 3 bases and J 2 bases; nucleotides not matched to a gene: 4. The germline V gene has CDR1 MNHEY and CDR2 SMNVEV (reference sequence). Here the CDR3 reads CASSFRDRGTGANVLTF. The CDR3 DNA reads TGTGCCAGCAGTTTTCGGGACAGGGGCACTGGGGCCAACGTCCTGACTTTC. Variable domain in full (rest from reference TRBV27 and TRBJ2-6): EAQVTQNPRYLITVTGKKLTVTCSQNMNHEYMSWYRQDPGLGLRQIYYSMNVEVTDKGDVPEGYKVSRKEKRNFPLILESPSPNQTSLYFCASSFRDRGTGANVLTFGAGSRLTVL.

This clonotype occurred many times. The gene calls are TRBV7-2 and TRBJ2-5; D is uncertain. CDR1 and CDR2 from the germline V gene are SGHTA and FQGNSA. V lost 2 bases and J 2 bases, leaving 9 bases between the germline ends. The CDR3 sequence is 14 residues long. CDR3 protein: CASSLSSGQETQYF. Here the CDR3 DNA reads TGTGCCAGCAGCTTATCATCCGGGCAAGAGACCCAGTACTTC.

This clonotype has ten or more counts. The rearrangement links TRBV29-1 to TRBJ2-5, with 10 bases lining up with TRBD2. Germline-derived CDR1 and CDR2 are SQVTM and ANQGSEA. The CDR3 runs 14 residues. V shed 4 bases, J shed 2 bases, and the junction held 4 bases outside the gene matches. CDR3 loop: CSVVKAGGQETQYF. The CDR3 DNA follows: TGCAGCGTTGTAAAAGCGGGAGGGCAAGAGACCCAGTACTTC.

This clonotype has at least ten counts. The genes are TRBV7-9 and TRBJ2-1; D is possibly TRBD2 (6 bases). Per germline, CDR1 SEHNR and CDR2 FQNEAQ (reference sequence). This CDR3 comprises 15 residues. V gave up 2 bases and J gave up 4 bases, with 12 bases separating them. CDR3 sequence reads: CASSLLSGTYNEQFF. CDR3 bases: TGTGCCAGCAGCTTACTCTCCGGGACTTACAATGAGCAGTTCTTC.

At least ten counts were recorded for this clonotype. This rearrangement joins TRBV5-1 to TRBJ2-1; 11 bases agree with TRBD1. The CDR3 runs to 15 residues. Trimming at V came to 4 bases and at J to 9 bases, leaving 9 bases not matched to a gene. From germline, CDR1 is SGHRS and CDR2 YFSETQ. The CDR3 loop reads CASSPGQGGRGEQFF. Here the CDR3 DNA reads TGCGCCAGCAGCCCGGGACAGGGGGGGAGAGGTGAGCAGTTCTTC.

This clonotype was observed at least ten times. The chain employs TRBV7-2 and TRBJ2-5, with TRBD2 as a possible D gene (6 bases). The V and J ends lost 5 bases and 5 bases respectively, with 12 bases between them. This CDR3 spans 13 amino acids. Germline V lookup: CDR1 SGHTA, CDR2 FQGNSA. CDR3 nucleotide sequence: TGTGCCAGCAGCCGGGGGAGGAGGGAGACCCAGTACTTC. This encodes CASSRGRRETQYF. The full variable domain, in which reference TRBV7-2 and TRBJ2-5 provide the parts outside the CDR3, is GAGVSQSPSNKVTEKGKDVELRCDPISGHTALYWYRQSLGQGLEFLIYFQGNSAPDKSGLPSDRFSAERTGGSVSTLTIQRTQQEDSAVYLCASSRGRRETQYFGPGTRLLVL.

The table lists this clonotype with many counts. The chain carries TRBV7-9 and TRBJ2-5; weak D call: TRBD2 (5 bases). CDR1 is SEHNR, CDR2 FQNEAQ, per germline (reference sequence). The length of the CDR3 is 14 residues. Trimming left V 5 bases short and J 2 bases short, with 12 bases between. Here the CDR3 reads CASSQTSLQETQYF. CDR3 nucleotide sequence: TGTGCCAGCAGCCAAACTAGTTTGCAAGAGACCCAGTACTTC.

The sample holds many counts of this clonotype. The J gene is TRBJ2-1, the V gene TRBV6-1; the match to TRBD1 covers 8 bases. CDR1 and CDR2 (germline): MNHNS, SASEGT. The CDR3 runs to 15 residues. With V trimmed by 7 bases and J by 1 base, 6 bases remained unmatched. CDR3 coding DNA: TGTGCCAGCACCGGACAGGGCTGGTCCTACAATGAGCAGTTCTTC. It is translated as CASTGQGWSYNEQFF.

This clonotype was detected many times. The chain joins TRBV4-3 to TRBJ2-1; TRBD1 is a possible D gene (6 bases). CDR1 and CDR2 (germline): LGHNA, YSLEER. The ends were cut back, 4 bases at V and 0 bases at J, with 13 bases in the middle. This CDR3 has 16 residues. CDR3 residues: CASSPHRASSYNEQFF. Written as DNA, the CDR3 is TGCGCCAGCAGCCCACACAGGGCTAGCTCCTACAATGAGCAGTTCTTC.

This clonotype has at least ten counts. The V gene is TRBV19, the J gene TRBJ1-1, with TRBD1 matching 11 bases. With 5 bases clipped from V and 7 bases from J, the junction kept 6 bases outside the gene matches. Germline CDR1 is LNHDA and CDR2 is SQIVND (reference sequence). The CDR3 has 14 residues. The CDR3 here is CASSRGQGAYEAFF. In DNA form, the CDR3 reads TGTGCCAGTAGTCGAGGACAGGGGGCTTATGAAGCTTTCTTT.

This clonotype was recorded at least ten times. In nucleotides, the CDR3 is TGTGCCAGCACCGTTAGCGGTTTATGGGGCAACTATGGCTACACCTTC. It codes for CASTVSGLWGNYGYTF. The rearrangement uses TRBV7-2 and TRBJ1-2, with D perhaps matching TRBD1 (5 bases). V lost 7 bases and J 2 bases, leaving 20 bases between the germline ends. The CDR3 has 16 residues. Per the germline V gene, CDR1 is SGHTA and CDR2 is FQGNSA.

This clonotype was counted ten times or more. The rearrangement uses TRBV20-1 and TRBJ1-5; D possibly corresponds to TRBD1 (5 bases). The CDR3 covers 14 residues. The germline V gene encodes CDR1 DFQATT and CDR2 SNEGSKA (reference sequence). The ends were cut back, 7 bases at V and 3 bases at J, with 16 bases in the middle. CDR3 sequence (DNA): TGCAGTGTTGTGGGAGGGGTCCACAATCAGCCCCAGCATTTT. The encoded protein is CSVVGGVHNQPQHF.

This clonotype was recorded at least ten times. The chain combines TRBV10-3 with TRBJ1-1, with D possibly TRBD1 on 6 matching bases. Germline values: CDR1 ENHRY, CDR2 SYGVKD. V dropped 5 bases and J dropped 7 bases, with 14 bases sitting between them. The CDR3 has 13 amino acids. The CDR3 here is CAISLDRRNEAFF. CDR3 coding DNA: TGTGCCATCAGTTTAGACAGGAGGAATGAAGCTTTCTTT.

This clonotype appeared many times. This chain joins TRBV12-3 or TRBV12-4 and TRBJ1-1; D is undetermined. V lost 2 bases to trimming and J lost 1 base, with 14 bases between them. CDR3 size: 16 residues. In nucleotides, the CDR3 is TGTGCCAGCAGTTTATATAGGTTTGAGGGGAACACTGAAGCTTTCTTT. The encoded protein is CASSLYRFEGNTEAFF.